This T cell receptor beta chain was captured in a study of blood T cells in healthy people across ages. Across the study: Template switching recovered approximately one barcoded beta molecule for every two T cells. Findings and caveats of the study: Conclusively comparing naive with antigen-experienced cells was impossible with unsorted PBMCs. Getting older went along with TCR beta diversity per million T cells dropping roughly linearly.

This clonotype came up a few times. Its cognate antigen is unknown. V lost 7 bases, J lost 4 bases, and 3 bases stayed unmatched. This CDR3 contains 12 residues. Per the germline V gene, CDR1 is MNHEY and CDR2 is SVGEGT. Sample-barcoded 5' priming and a J-beta primer mix drove a second PCR of about 6 to 12 cycles. TCRdb processed the 5' RACE reads anew with MiXCR; each CDR3 protein has one entry. The sample holds around 1,900,000 distinct CDR3 sequences; around 40% are singletons and the top ten take 23%. Specimen: blood. The chain combines TRBV6-2 or TRBV6-3 with TRBJ1-2; 7 nucleotides align to TRBD1. This TCR derives from a human donor in good health. The chain's CDR3 is CASNRGSYGYTF. The CDR3 nucleotides are TGTGCCAGCAACAGGGGATCCTATGGCTACACCTTC.